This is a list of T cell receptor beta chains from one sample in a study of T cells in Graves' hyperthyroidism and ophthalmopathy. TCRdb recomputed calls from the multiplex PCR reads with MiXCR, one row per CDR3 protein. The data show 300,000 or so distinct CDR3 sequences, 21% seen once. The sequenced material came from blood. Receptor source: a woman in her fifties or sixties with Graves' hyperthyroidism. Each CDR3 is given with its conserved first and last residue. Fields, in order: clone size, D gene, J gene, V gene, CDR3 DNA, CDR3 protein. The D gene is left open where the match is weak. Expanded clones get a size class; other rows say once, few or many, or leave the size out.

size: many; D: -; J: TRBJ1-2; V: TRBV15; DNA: TGTGCCACCAGCAGAGATCCGAAGACATATGGCTACACCTTC; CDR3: CATSRDPKTYGYTF
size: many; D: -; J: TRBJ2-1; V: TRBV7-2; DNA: TGTGCCAGCAGCTTAGGGGACTTCCCAAATGAGCAGTTCTTC; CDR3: CASSLGDFPNEQFF
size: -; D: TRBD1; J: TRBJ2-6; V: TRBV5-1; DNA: TGCGCCAGCAGCATGACAGGGACTGGGGCCAACGTCCTGACTTTC; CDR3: CASSMTGTGANVLTF
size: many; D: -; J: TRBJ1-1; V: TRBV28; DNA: TGTGCCAGCAGCCCCGGGACGGGAAAGGGGAACACTGAAGCTTTCTTT; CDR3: CASSPGTGKGNTEAFF
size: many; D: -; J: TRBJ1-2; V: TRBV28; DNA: TGTGCCAGCAGTCGGTTGGCGGCGGGCGCGGGGGGCTACACCTTC; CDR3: CASSRLAAGAGGYTF
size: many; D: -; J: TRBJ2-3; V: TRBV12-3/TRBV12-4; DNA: TGTGCCAGCAGCCGGGGACGGCGGAGCACAGATACGCAGTATTTT; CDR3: CASSRGRRSTDTQYF
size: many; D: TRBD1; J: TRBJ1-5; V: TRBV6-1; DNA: TGTGCCAGCAGTGAAGCGGGACAGCAGAATCAGCCCCAGCATTTT; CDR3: CASSEAGQQNQPQHF
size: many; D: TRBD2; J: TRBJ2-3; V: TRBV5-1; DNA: TGCGCCAGCAGCCCCGGGACTAGCGGGAGCGCCGATACGCAGTATTTT; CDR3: CASSPGTSGSADTQYF
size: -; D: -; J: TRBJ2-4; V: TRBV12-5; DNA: TGTGCTAGTGGACATCCGGACCGCACGCACATTCAGTACTTC; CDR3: CASGHPDRTHIQYF
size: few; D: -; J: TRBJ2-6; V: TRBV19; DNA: TGTGCCAGTAGGGGGGGACATACATCTGGGGCCAACGTCCTGACTTTC; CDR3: CASRGGHTSGANVLTF
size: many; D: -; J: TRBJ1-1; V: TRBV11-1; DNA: TGTGCCAGCAGCTTAGCGCGGGATACTGAAGCTTTCTTT; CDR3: CASSLARDTEAFF
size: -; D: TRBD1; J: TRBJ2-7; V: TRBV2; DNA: TGTGCCAGCAGACTCGACAGGGGGGGACACGAGCAGTACTTC; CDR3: CASRLDRGGHEQYF
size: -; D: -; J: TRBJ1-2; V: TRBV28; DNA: TGTGCCAGCAGTTTCTTAGGCGCCTATGGCTACACCTTC; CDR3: CASSFLGAYGYTF
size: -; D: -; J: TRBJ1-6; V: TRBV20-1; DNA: TGCAGTGCTCCCAGAGGGTTGGGGTCACCCCTCCACTTT; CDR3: CSAPRGLGSPLHF
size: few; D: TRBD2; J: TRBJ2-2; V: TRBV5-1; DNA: TGCGCCAGCAGCTTCAACGGCGGGGGGGGCACCGGGGAGCTGTTTTTT; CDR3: CASSFNGGGGTGELFF
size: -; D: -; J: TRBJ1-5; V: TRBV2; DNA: TGTGCCAGCACCCCTGGGAGGTTTCAGCCCCAGCATTTT; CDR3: CASTPGRFQPQHF
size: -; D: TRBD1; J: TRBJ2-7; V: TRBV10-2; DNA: TGCGCCAGCAGTGGGACAGGCAACTACGAGCAGTACTTC; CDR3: CASSGTGNYEQYF
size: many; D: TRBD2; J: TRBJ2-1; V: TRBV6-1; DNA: TGTGCCAGCAGTCTAAGGAGCGGGACTAGTGGCAATGAGCAGTTCTTC; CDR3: CASSLRSGTSGNEQFF
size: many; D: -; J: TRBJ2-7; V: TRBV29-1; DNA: TGCAGCGTTGAAGGGGGCGGCCAGGCCTACGAGCAGTACTTC; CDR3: CSVEGGGQAYEQYF
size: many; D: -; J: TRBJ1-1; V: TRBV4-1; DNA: TGCGCCAGCAGCCAAGGGAGGTCCTTCCGACGGATAAACACTGAAGCTTTCTTT; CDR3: CASSQGRSFRRINTEAFF
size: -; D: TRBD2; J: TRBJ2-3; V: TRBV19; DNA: TGTGCCAGTAGTATTAGCGGGGGGCCCCTGGATACGCAGTATTTT; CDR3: CASSISGGPLDTQYF
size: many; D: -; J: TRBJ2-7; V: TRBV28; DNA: TGTGCCAGCAGTTCCTCCCTATACGAGCAGTACTTC; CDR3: CASSSSLYEQYF
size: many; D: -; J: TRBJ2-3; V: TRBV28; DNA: TGTGCCAGCAGGAAACAGGGGACTTATGCAGATACGCAGTATTTT; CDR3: CASRKQGTYADTQYF